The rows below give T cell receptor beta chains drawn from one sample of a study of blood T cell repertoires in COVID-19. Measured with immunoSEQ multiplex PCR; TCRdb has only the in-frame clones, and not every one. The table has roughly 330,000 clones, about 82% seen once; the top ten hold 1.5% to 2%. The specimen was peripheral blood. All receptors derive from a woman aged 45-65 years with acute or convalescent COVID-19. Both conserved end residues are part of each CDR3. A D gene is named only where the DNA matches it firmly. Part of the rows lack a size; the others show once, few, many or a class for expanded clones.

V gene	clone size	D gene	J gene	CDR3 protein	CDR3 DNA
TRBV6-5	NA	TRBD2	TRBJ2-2	CASRRTSTGELFF	TGTGCCAGCAGACGGACTAGCACCGGGGAGCTGTTTTTT
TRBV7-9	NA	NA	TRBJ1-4	CASSSFRQNNEKLFF	TGTGCCAGCAGCTCCTTTCGACAGAACAATGAAAAACTGTTTTTT
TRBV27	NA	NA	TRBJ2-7	CASSFHAGGTYEQYF	TGTGCCAGCAGTTTCCACGCCGGGGGAACCTACGAGCAGTACTTC
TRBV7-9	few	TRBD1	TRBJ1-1	CASSLGDRGLWMNTEAFF	TGTGCCAGCAGCTTAGGGGACAGGGGGCTCTGGATGAACACTGAAGCTTTCTTT
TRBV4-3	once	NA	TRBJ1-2	CASSQELLWAGGYTF	TGCGCCAGCAGCCAGGAACTCCTTTGGGCGGGAGGCTACACCTTC
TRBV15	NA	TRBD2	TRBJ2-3	CATSGTSGRAGLTDTQYF	TGTGCCACCAGTGGGACTAGCGGGAGGGCCGGCCTCACAGATACGCAGTATTTT
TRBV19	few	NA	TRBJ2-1	CASSRPGTSRGEQFF	TGTGCCAGTAGCCGTCCCGGGACATCCCGGGGTGAGCAGTTCTTC
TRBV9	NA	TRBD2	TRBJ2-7	CASSPGGAGGPSYEQYF	TGTGCCAGCAGCCCGGGGGGAGCGGGAGGGCCGTCTTACGAGCAGTACTTC
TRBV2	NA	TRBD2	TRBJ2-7	CASRFVAGVYEQYF	TGTGCCAGCAGGTTCGTAGCGGGAGTCTACGAGCAGTACTTC
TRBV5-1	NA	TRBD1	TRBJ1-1	CASRLGTGGPNTEAFF	TGCGCCAGCAGATTGGGAACAGGGGGCCCCAACACTGAAGCTTTCTTT
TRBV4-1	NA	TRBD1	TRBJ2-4	CASSPLTGQGAKNIQYF	TGCGCCAGCAGTCCGCTGACGGGACAGGGGGCCAAAAACATTCAGTACTTC
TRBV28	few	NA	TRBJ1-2	CASSRYRSSRSSYGYTF	TGTGCCAGCAGCCGGTACAGGTCATCAAGGTCCTCCTATGGCTACACCTTC
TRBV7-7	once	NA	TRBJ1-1	CASSFIADGNTEAFF	TGTGCTAGCAGCTTCATAGCCGACGGGAACACTGAAGCTTTCTTT
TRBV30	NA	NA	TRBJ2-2	CAWSVLNTGELFF	TGTGCCTGGAGTGTTCTGAACACCGGGGAGCTGTTTTTT